The clone carrying this T cell receptor beta chain has more than one count but fewer than ten. The data belong to a study of PD-1 blockade in classical Hodgkin lymphoma. Indicated time point: cycle 4 day 1 (C4D1), after 5 to 7 weeks of nivolumab. Every one of the patients relapsed after autologous stem cell transplantation (brentuximab vedotin exposure was variable). Looked up from germline, CDR1 is ENHRY and CDR2 is SYGVKD. The CDR3 totals 13 residues. V was pared by 3 bases and J by 10 bases, with 1 base of the junction left unmatched. Produced via immunoSEQ multiplex PCR; TCRdb's table is partial and in-frame only. The sample lists approximately 21,000 clones, more than 80% occurring once.

This receptor was identified in a human donor with classical Hodgkin lymphoma. The source was peripheral blood mononuclear cells (PBMCs), collected before the fourth cycle of nivolumab. J is TRBJ1-6 and V is TRBV10-3; 9 bases are a match to TRBD1. The CDR3 DNA reads TGTGCCATCAGTGAAGGACAGGGGTCACCCCTCCACTTT. As protein: CAISEGQGSPLHF.